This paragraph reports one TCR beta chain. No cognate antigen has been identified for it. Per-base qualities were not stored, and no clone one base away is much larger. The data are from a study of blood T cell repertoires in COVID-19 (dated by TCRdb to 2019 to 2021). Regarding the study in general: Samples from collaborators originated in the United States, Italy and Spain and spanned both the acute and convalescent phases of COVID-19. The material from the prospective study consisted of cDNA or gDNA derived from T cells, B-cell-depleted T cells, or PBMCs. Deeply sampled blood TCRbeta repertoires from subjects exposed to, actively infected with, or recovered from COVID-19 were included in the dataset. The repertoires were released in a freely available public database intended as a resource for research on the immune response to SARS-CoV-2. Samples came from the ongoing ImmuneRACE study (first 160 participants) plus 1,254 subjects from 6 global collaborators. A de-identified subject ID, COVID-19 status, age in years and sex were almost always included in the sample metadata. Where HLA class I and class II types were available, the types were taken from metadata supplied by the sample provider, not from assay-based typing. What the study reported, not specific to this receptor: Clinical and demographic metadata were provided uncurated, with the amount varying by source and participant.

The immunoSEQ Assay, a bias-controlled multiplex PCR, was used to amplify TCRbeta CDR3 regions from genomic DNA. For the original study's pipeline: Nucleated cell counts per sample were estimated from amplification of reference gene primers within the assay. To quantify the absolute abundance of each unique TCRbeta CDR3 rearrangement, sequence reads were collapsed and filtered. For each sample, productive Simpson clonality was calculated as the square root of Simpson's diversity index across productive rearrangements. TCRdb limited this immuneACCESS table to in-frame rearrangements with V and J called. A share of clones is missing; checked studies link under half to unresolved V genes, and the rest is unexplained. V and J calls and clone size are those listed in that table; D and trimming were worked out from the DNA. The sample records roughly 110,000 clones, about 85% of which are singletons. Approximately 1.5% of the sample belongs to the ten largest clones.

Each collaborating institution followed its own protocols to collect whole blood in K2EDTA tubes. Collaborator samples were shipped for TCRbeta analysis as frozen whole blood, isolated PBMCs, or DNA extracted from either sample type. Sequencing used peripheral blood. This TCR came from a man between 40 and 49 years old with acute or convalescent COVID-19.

The CDR3 has the sequence CASSLPSPEPASEETQYF. The DNA sequence is TGTGCCAGCAGTTTACCCTCCCCGGAGCCTGCCTCTGAAGAGACCCAGTACTTC. Recombination connected TRBV28 to TRBJ2-5, with the D gene too uncertain to name. The germline ends are 22 bases apart after V is trimmed by 2 bases and J by 3 bases. The germline V gene encodes CDR1 MDHEN and CDR2 SYDVKM. The CDR3 has 18 amino acids, counting the end cysteine and phenylalanine. Only the CDR3 DNA stays, 54 bases, in frame from base 1.